A single sample gave rise to the 8 T cell receptor beta chains below, sequenced in a study of T cell changes during pregnancy in multiple sclerosis. The protocol was immunoSEQ multiplex PCR, while the TCRdb copy is restricted to in-frame clones and leaves out a portion. The data show about 100,000 clones, more than 90% seen once. This specimen consisted of peripheral blood, obtained in the second trimester of pregnancy. These TCRs come from a female donor with multiple sclerosis, enrolled in a pregnancy study.

This chain uses TRBV11-2 with TRBJ1-3; a weak D match, TRBD1 (6 bases). V was shortened by 0 bases and J by 3 bases, with 9 bases between the two germline ends. Germline values: CDR1 SGHAT, CDR2 FQNNGV. The CDR3 consists of 15 residues. In DNA, the CDR3 is TGTGCCAGCAGCTTAGATCAGGGGTTTGGAAACACCATATATTTT. Protein sequence: CASSLDQGFGNTIYF.

This chain uses TRBV19 with TRBJ2-3, with D possibly matching TRBD1 (5 bases). Between the trimmed V and J ends, which lost 8 bases and 0 bases, there was a span of 12 bases. CDR1 is LNHDA, CDR2 SQIVND, per germline (reference sequence). This CDR3 region has 14 residues. CDR3 nucleotides: TGTGCCAGTGCAGGGCCCCTAAGCACAGATACGCAGTATTTT. Translating it yields CASAGPLSTDTQYF. The full variable domain, completed using reference TRBV19 and TRBJ2-3, is DGGITQSPKYLFRKEGQNVTLSCEQNLNHDAMYWYRQDPGQGLRLIYYSQIVNDFQKGDIAEGYSVSREKKESFPLTVTSAQKNPTAFYLCASAGPLSTDTQYFGPGTRLTVL.

The chain couples TRBV28 to TRBJ1-5; unclear D gene. CDR3 length equals 14 residues. V dropped 5 bases and J dropped 0 bases, with 8 bases sitting between them. Germline CDR1 is MDHEN and CDR2 is SYDVKM. The CDR3 coding sequence is TGTGCCAGCAGTCGATTCTATAGCAATCAGCCCCAGCATTTT. Residues: CASSRFYSNQPQHF.

This chain links TRBV7-6 with TRBJ1-1; maybe TRBD1 (5 bases). Trimming took 1 base from V and 4 from J, leaving 10 bases between them. Germline assignment: CDR1 SGHVS and CDR2 FNYEAQ. CDR3 size: 14 residues. The CDR3 spells CASSLEGCCTEAFF. The CDR3 DNA is TGTGCCAGCAGCTTAGAGGGGTGCTGCACTGAAGCTTTCTTT.

This chain connects TRBV9 to TRBJ2-7, with 9 bases fitting TRBD1. The germline gives CDR1 SGDLS, CDR2 YYNGEE. This CDR3 is 13 amino acids long. The V and J ends lost 3 bases and 3 bases, in that order; junction bases with no gene match: 1. The CDR3 DNA sequence: TGTGCCAGCAGCGGGGGACAGGGCTACGAGCAGTACTTC. As protein: CASSGGQGYEQYF.

V usage is TRBV7-9 and J usage is TRBJ1-2; 8 bases line up with TRBD1. Germline trimming cut 5 bases from V and 0 bases from J; bases unmatched to any gene: 5. From germline, CDR1 is SEHNR and CDR2 FQNEAQ (reference sequence). The CDR3 sequence is 15 residues long. The CDR3 DNA follows: TGTGCCAGCAGCCAACAGGGGGTGCCTAACTATGGCTACACCTTC. Translated, it gives CASSQQGVPNYGYTF.

The chain recombines TRBV19 with TRBJ2-7; D remains unclear. This CDR3 is 13 amino acids long. Germline CDR1 is LNHDA and CDR2 is SQIVND (reference sequence). The ends were cut back, 0 bases at V and 8 bases at J, with 11 bases in the middle. CDR3: CASSIDRFCKQYF. In nucleotides, the CDR3 is TGTGCCAGTAGTATAGATCGGTTTTGCAAGCAGTACTTC.

The J gene is TRBJ2-7, the V gene TRBV9, with 8 bases lining up with TRBD2. This CDR3 spans 12 amino acids. The V and J ends lost 4 bases and 3 bases, in that order; junction bases with no gene match: 0. Germline loops: CDR1 SGDLS, CDR2 YYNGEE. CDR3 sequence reads: CASSSGSYEQYF. DNA for the CDR3: TGTGCCAGCAGCAGCGGGAGCTACGAGCAGTACTTC. Drawing the rest from reference TRBV9 and TRBJ2-7, the complete variable domain is DSGVTQTPKHLITATGQRVTLRCSPRSGDLSVYWYQQSLDQGLQFLIQYYNGEERAKGNILERFSAQQFPDLHSELNLSSLELGDSALYFCASSSGSYEQYFGPGTRLTVT.